The 14 T cell receptor beta chains reported below all come from one sample, sequenced in a study of T-cell memory formation after mild COVID-19. TCRdb ran MiXCR on the 5' RACE reads and lists one entry per CDR3 protein. The sample lists 35,000 to 50,000 distinct CDR3 sequences; roughly 9.8% were seen once. Sample: PBMCs or a T cell subset sorted from them (not recorded which). Receptors were obtained from an adult woman who had mild COVID-19 (a few samples of this study predate the infection). Cell type and time point are not known.

V usage is TRBV6-2 or TRBV6-3 and J usage is TRBJ1-2; the match to TRBD1 covers 8 bases. The CDR3 runs 15 residues. V shed 5 bases and J 4 bases; nucleotides not matched to a gene: 9. From germline, CDR1 is MNHEY and CDR2 SVGEGT. The CDR3 DNA reads TGTGCCAGCAGTCCGCGACAGGGGTCGATCTATGGCTACACCTTC. Its translation is CASSPRQGSIYGYTF.

CDR3 region: CASSLGTGTRSPLHF. The CDR3 nucleotides read TGTGCCAGCAGCCTCGGGACAGGGACTAGGTCACCCCTCCACTTT. The rearrangement uses TRBV7-3 and TRBJ1-6; 9 bases line up with TRBD1. The CDR3 length is 15 residues. V shed 5 bases, J shed 10 bases, and the junction held 9 bases outside the gene matches. The V gene's germline CDR1 is SGHTA and CDR2 FQGTGA.

In its sample, this clonotype was seen many times. The chain carries TRBV29-1 and TRBJ1-4; D remains ambiguous. There are 13 residues in the CDR3. Germline values: CDR1 SQVTM, CDR2 ANQGSEA. Trimming pared 3 bases from V and 7 bases from J, leaving 12 bases between. In DNA form, the CDR3 reads TGCAGCGTTGACCAGACTCGAGGTGAAAAACTGTTTTTT. Protein sequence: CSVDQTRGEKLFF. Supplemented by reference TRBV29-1 and TRBJ1-4, the full variable domain reads SAVISQKPSRDICQRGTSLTIQCQVDSQVTMMFWYRQQPGQSLTLIATANQGSEATYESGFVIDKFPISRPNLTFSTLTVSNMSPEDSSIYLCSVDQTRGEKLFFGSGTQLSVL.

This clonotype appeared many times. The CDR3 spells CSARDLGTSGIYEQYF. The DNA for the CDR3 is TGCAGTGCTAGAGATCTGGGGACTAGCGGGATCTACGAGCAGTACTTC. The chain employs TRBV20-1 and TRBJ2-7; 13 nucleotides match TRBD2. V was pared by 0 bases and J by 3 bases, with 5 bases of the junction left unmatched. Germline V lookup: CDR1 DFQATT, CDR2 SNEGSKA (reference sequence). This CDR3 region has 16 residues.

This clonotype has only a few counts. J is TRBJ1-5 and V is TRBV7-8, with 11 bases fitting TRBD1. From germline, CDR1 is SGHVS and CDR2 FQNEAQ. This CDR3 region has 16 residues. J lost 7 bases, V lost 4 bases, and 9 bases had no gene match. The CDR3 here is CASSSQGTGGGQPQHF. Written as DNA, the CDR3 is TGTGCCAGCAGCTCTCAGGGGACAGGGGGAGGACAGCCCCAGCATTTT.

V is TRBV20-1 and J is TRBJ2-3; D possibly corresponds to TRBD1 (6 bases). Per the germline V gene, CDR1 is DFQATT and CDR2 is SNEGSKA (reference sequence). The germline V and J ends were trimmed by 6 bases and 10 bases, with 17 bases remaining between them. This CDR3 has 12 residues. CDR3 region: CSAPGTTGPQYF. DNA of the CDR3: TGCAGTGCCCCAGGGACAACTGGGCCGCAGTATTTT.

V is TRBV5-1 and J is TRBJ2-7, with 8 bases identical to TRBD1. This CDR3 comprises 15 residues. Germline CDR1 reads SGHRS; CDR2 reads YFSETQ. After removal of 4 bases from V and 2 bases from J, the junction contained 8 bases not matched to a gene. This CDR3 reads CASSASGQAAYEQYF. The CDR3 DNA reads TGCGCCAGCAGCGCCTCGGGACAGGCCGCCTACGAGCAGTACTTC.

This clonotype was detected only a few times. This rearrangement joins TRBV7-6 to TRBJ2-7; D tentatively reads TRBD1 or TRBD2 (5 bases each). The V and J ends lost 6 bases and 3 bases respectively, with 15 bases between them. The germline V gene has CDR1 SGHVS and CDR2 FNYEAQ. The CDR3 has 14 amino acids. The CDR3 spells CASSPQGPYYEQYF. The CDR3, as DNA: TGTGCCAGCAGTCCTCAGGGACCTTACTACGAGCAGTACTTC.

This sequence joins TRBV11-2 and TRBJ2-3; a possible D gene is TRBD2 (6 bases). Trimming took off 2 bases at V and 0 bases at J, with 15 bases between the two ends. This CDR3 spans 17 amino acids. Per the germline V gene, CDR1 is SGHAT and CDR2 is FQNNGV. The CDR3 region is CASSLFRGSSSTDTQYF. The CDR3 nucleotides read TGTGCCAGCAGCTTATTTCGGGGGTCCTCTAGCACAGATACGCAGTATTTT.

Concerning this clonotype itself: A much larger clone differs from this one at a single base, so this may be a read error. V usage is TRBV10-2 and J usage is TRBJ1-3; D is undetermined. Trimming cost V 3 bases and J 4 bases, with 13 bases left between them. The CDR3 consists of 15 residues. Germline V gene data show CDR1 as WSHSY and CDR2 as SAAADI. The CDR3 spells CASSDWWILGNTIYF. Written as DNA, the CDR3 is TGCGCCAGCAGTGACTGGTGGATCCTAGGAAACACCATATATTTT.

This clonotype was seen ten or more times. The V gene is TRBV20-1, the J gene TRBJ2-7; 11 positions match TRBD2. The CDR3 has 14 residues. From germline, CDR1 is DFQATT and CDR2 SNEGSKA (reference sequence). The ends lost 0 bases at V and 6 bases at J; junction bases unmatched: 4. CDR3 sequence reads: CSARERLAGGEQYF. The CDR3 nucleotides read TGCAGTGCTAGAGAACGGCTAGCGGGGGGCGAGCAGTACTTC.

In this sample, this clonotype turned up a few times. The J gene is TRBJ2-5, the V gene TRBV20-1, with TRBD2 matching over 9 bases. The V gene end was trimmed by 5 bases and the J gene end by 2 bases; junction bases not matched to a gene: 9. The CDR3 sequence is 15 residues long. The germline V gene has CDR1 DFQATT and CDR2 SNEGSKA (reference sequence). CDR3 bases: TGCAGTGCTCGGAACCCGAGCGGGAGGCAAGAGACCCAGTACTTC. Protein: CSARNPSGRQETQYF.

This clonotype was detected many times. The chain couples TRBV25-1 to TRBJ2-1, with D maybe TRBD2 (7 bases). There are 15 residues in the CDR3. Trimming took 4 bases from V and 5 from J, leaving 15 bases between them. CDR1 and CDR2 from the germline V gene are MGHDK and SYGVNS. CDR3 loop: CASSVRGAENNEQFF. In nucleotides, the CDR3 is TGTGCCAGCAGTGTACGGGGGGCCGAGAACAATGAGCAGTTCTTC. The whole variable domain, filled in from reference TRBV25-1 and TRBJ2-1, reads EADIYQTPRYLVIGTGKKITLECSQTMGHDKMYWYQQDPGMELHLIHYSYGVNSTEKGDLSSESTVSRIRTEHFPLTLESARPSHTSQYLCASSVRGAENNEQFFGPGTRLTVL.

This clonotype was detected a few times. The chain is built from TRBV2 and TRBJ2-6; no clear D. Germline CDR1 and CDR2: SNHLY and FYNNEI. The CDR3 runs to 14 residues. V lost 8 bases and J lost 0, with 8 bases in between. CDR3 protein: CASHESSGANVLTF. In DNA, the CDR3 is TGTGCCAGCCATGAAAGCTCTGGGGCCAACGTCCTGACTTTC.